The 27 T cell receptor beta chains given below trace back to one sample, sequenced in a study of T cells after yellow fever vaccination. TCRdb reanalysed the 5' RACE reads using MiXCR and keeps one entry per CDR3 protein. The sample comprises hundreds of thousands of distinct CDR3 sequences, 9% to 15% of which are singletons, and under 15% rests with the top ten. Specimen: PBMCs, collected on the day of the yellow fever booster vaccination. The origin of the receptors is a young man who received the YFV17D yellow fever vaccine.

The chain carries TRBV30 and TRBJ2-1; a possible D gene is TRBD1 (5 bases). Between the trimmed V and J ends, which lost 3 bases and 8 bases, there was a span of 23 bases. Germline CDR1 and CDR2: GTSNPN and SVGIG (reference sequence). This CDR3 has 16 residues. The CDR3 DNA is TGTGCCTGGAGCCTAGGGGCCTCAACAGGTTGGGATGAGCAGTTCTTC. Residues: CAWSLGASTGWDEQFF. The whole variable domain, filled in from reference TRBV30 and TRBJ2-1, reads SQTIHQWPATLVQPVGSPLSLECTVEGTSNPNLYWYRQAAGRGLQLLFYSVGIGQISSEVPQNLSASRPQDRQFILSSKKLLLSDSGFYLCAWSLGASTGWDEQFFGPGTRLTVL.

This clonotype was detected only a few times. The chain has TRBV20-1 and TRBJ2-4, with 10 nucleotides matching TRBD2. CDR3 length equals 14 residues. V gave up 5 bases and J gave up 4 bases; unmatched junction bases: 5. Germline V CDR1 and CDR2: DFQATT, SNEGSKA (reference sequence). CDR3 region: CSAYGLAVKNIQYF. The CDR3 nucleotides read TGCAGTGCTTATGGACTAGCGGTTAAAAACATTCAGTACTTC.

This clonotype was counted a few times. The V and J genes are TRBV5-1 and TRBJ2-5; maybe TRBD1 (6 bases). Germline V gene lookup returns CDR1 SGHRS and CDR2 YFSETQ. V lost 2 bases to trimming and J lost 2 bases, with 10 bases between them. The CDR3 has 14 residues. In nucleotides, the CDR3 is TGCGCCAGCAGCTTCCGGGACAATCAAGAGACCCAGTACTTC. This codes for CASSFRDNQETQYF. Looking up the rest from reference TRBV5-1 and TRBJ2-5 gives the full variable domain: KAGVTQTPRYLIKTRGQQVTLSCSPISGHRSVSWYQQTPGQGLQFLFEYFSETQRNKGNFPGRFSGRQFSNSRSEMNVSTLELGDSALYLCASSFRDNQETQYFGPGTRLLVL.

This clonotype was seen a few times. In DNA, the CDR3 is TGCGCCAGCAGCTCCTCAGGGTTGGCTTTCTTT. Residues: CASSSSGLAFF. V and J are TRBV4-3 and TRBJ1-1, with a weak D call TRBD1 (5 bases). The germline V gene encodes CDR1 LGHNA and CDR2 YSLEER. The V and J ends lost 5 bases and 11 bases respectively, with 12 bases between them. This CDR3 spans 11 amino acids.

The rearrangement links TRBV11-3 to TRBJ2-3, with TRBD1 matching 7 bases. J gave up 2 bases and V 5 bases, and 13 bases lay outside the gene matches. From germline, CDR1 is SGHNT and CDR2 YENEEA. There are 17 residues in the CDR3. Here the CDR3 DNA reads TGTGCCAGCAGCCTCCGACAGGGAAGGATGGACACAGATACGCAGTATTTT. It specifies CASSLRQGRMDTDTQYF. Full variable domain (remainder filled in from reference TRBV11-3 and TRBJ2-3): EAGVVQSPRYKIIEKKQPVAFWCNPISGHNTLYWYLQNLGQGPELLIRYENEEAVDDSQLPKDRFSAERLKGVDSTLKIQPAELGDSAVYLCASSLRQGRMDTDTQYFGPGTRLTVL.

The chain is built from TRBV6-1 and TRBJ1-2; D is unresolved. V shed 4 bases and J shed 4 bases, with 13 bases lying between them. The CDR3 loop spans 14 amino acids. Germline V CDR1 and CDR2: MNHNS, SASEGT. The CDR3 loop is CASSGDIQGYGYTF. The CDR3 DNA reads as TGTGCCAGCAGTGGTGACATCCAAGGCTATGGCTACACCTTC.

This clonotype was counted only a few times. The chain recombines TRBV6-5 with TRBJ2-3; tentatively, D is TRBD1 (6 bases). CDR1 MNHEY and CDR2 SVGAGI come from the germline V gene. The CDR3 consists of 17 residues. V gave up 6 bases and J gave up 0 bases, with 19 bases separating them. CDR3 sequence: CASRYGTPISSTDTQYF. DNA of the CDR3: TGTGCCAGCAGATATGGGACACCCATCTCGAGCACAGATACGCAGTATTTT.

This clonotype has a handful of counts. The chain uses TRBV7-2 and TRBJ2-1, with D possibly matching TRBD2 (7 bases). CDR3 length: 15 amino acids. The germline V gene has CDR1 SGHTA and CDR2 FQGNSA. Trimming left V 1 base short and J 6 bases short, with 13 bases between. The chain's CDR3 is CASSLVAGAGNEQFF. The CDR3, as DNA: TGTGCCAGCAGCTTAGTCGCGGGGGCAGGCAATGAGCAGTTCTTC.

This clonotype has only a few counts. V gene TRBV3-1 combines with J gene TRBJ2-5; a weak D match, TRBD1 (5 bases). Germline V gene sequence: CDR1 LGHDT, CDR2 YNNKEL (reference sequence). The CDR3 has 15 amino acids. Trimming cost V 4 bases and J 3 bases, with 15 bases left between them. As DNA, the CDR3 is TGTGCCAGCAGCCCGAAAGCTGACAGAGAAGAGACCCAGTACTTC. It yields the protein CASSPKADREETQYF.

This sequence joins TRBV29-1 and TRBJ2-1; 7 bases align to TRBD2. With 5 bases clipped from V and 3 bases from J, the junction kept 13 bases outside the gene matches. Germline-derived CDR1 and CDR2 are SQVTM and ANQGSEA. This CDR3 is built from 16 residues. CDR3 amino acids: CSVTPPSGEYYNEQFF. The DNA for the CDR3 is TGCAGCGTTACGCCCCCGAGCGGGGAGTACTACAATGAGCAGTTCTTC.

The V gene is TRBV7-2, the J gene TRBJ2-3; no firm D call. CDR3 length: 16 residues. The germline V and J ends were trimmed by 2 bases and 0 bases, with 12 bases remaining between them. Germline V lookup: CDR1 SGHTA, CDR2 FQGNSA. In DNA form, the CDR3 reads TGTGCCAGCAGCTTAATGGGATCCACTAGCACAGATACGCAGTATTTT. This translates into CASSLMGSTSTDTQYF. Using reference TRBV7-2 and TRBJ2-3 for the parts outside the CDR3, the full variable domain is GAGVSQSPSNKVTEKGKDVELRCDPISGHTALYWYRQSLGQGLEFLIYFQGNSAPDKSGLPSDRFSAERTGGSVSTLTIQRTQQEDSAVYLCASSLMGSTSTDTQYFGPGTRLTVL.

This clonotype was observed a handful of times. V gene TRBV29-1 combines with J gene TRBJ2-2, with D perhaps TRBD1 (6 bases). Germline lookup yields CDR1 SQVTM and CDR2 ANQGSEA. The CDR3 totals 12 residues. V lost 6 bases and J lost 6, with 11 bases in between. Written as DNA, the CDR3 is TGCAGCGTGTACAGGGAATCCGGGGAGCTGTTTTTT. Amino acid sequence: CSVYRESGELFF.

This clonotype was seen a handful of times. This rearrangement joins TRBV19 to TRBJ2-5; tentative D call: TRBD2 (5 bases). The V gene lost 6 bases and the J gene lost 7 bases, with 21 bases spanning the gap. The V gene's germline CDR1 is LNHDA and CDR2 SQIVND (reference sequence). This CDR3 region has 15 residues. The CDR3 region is CASSANSGTHGTQYF. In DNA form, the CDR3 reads TGTGCCAGTAGCGCTAACAGCGGAACTCACGGGACCCAGTACTTC.

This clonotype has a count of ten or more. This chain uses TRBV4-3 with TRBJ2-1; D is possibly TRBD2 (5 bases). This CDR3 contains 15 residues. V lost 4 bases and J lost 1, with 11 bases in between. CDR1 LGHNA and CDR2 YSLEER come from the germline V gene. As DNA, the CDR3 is TGCGCCAGCAGCCCACGGACTGGATCCTACAATGAGCAGTTCTTC. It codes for CASSPRTGSYNEQFF.

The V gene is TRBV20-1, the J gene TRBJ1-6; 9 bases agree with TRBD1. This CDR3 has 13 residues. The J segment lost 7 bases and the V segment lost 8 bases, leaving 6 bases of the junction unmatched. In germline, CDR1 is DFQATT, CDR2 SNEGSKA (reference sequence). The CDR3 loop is CSSIGQGNSPLHF. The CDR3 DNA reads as TGCAGTTCTATAGGACAGGGGAATTCACCCCTCCACTTT.

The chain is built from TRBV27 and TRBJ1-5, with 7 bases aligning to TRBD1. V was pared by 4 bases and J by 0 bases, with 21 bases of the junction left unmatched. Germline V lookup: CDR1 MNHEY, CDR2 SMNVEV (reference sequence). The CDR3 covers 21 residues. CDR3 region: CASSYIAVLPGQTYSNQPQHF. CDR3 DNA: TGTGCCAGCAGTTATATCGCGGTTCTGCCGGGACAGACTTATAGCAATCAGCCCCAGCATTTT.

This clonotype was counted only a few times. CDR3: CASSLTSGTQLHEQFF. The CDR3, as DNA: TGTGCCAGCAGTCTCACTTCCGGGACCCAGCTTCATGAGCAGTTCTTC. The rearrangement joins TRBV2 to TRBJ2-1, with D possibly called TRBD1 or TRBD2 (5 bases each). In germline, CDR1 is SNHLY, CDR2 FYNNEI. The CDR3 has 16 amino acids. Trimming removed 5 bases at V and 8 bases at J, with 22 bases between.

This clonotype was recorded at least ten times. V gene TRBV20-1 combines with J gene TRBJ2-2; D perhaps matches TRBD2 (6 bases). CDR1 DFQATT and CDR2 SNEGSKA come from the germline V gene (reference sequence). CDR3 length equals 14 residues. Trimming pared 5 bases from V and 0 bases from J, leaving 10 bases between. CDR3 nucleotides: TGCAGTGCTGGGAGACTAGCGAACACCGGGGAGCTGTTTTTT. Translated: CSAGRLANTGELFF.

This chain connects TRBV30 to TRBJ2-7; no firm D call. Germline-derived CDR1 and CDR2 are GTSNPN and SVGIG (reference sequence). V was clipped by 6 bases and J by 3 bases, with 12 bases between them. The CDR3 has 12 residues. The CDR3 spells CACSGQIYEQYF. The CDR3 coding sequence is TGTGCCTGCTCCGGGCAGATCTACGAGCAGTACTTC.

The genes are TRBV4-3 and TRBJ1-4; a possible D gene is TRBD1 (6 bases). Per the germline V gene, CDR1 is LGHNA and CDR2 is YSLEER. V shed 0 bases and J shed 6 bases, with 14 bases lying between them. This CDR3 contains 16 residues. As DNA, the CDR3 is TGCGCCAGCAGCCAAGATAACACAGGGAAGGATGAAAAACTGTTTTTT. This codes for CASSQDNTGKDEKLFF.

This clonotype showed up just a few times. CDR3 amino acids: CASSDRGLNSGRPSLGANVLTF. In DNA, the CDR3 is TGTGCCAGCAGCGACAGGGGGCTTAATAGCGGGAGGCCTTCTTTAGGGGCCAACGTCCTGACTTTC. V usage is TRBV9 and J usage is TRBJ2-6; D may be TRBD2 (10 bases). The length of the CDR3 is 22 residues. Trimming pared 3 bases from V and 4 bases from J, leaving 32 bases between. Germline values: CDR1 SGDLS, CDR2 YYNGEE.

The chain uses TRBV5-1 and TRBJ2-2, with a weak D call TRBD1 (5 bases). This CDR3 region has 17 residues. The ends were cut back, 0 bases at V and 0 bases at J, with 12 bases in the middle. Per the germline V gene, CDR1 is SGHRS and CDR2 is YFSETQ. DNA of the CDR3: TGCGCCAGCAGCTTGGCCGCCCAGGGCTCGAACACCGGGGAGCTGTTTTTT. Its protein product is CASSLAAQGSNTGELFF.

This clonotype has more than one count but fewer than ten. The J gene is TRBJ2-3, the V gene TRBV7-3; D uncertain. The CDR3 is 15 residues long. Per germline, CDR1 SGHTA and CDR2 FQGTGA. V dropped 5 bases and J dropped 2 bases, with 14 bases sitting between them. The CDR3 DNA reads TGTGCCAGCAGCCCCCGTGGGCGCCCCACAGATACGCAGTATTTT. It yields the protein CASSPRGRPTDTQYF.

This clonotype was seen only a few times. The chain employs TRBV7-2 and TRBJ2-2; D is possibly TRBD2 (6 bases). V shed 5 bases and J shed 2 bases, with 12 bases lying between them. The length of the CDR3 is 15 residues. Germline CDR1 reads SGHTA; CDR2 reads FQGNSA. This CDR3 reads CASSPNSGNTGELFF. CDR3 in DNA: TGTGCCAGCAGCCCAAATAGCGGAAACACCGGGGAGCTGTTTTTT. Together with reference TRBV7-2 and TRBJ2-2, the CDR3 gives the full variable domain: GAGVSQSPSNKVTEKGKDVELRCDPISGHTALYWYRQSLGQGLEFLIYFQGNSAPDKSGLPSDRFSAERTGGSVSTLTIQRTQQEDSAVYLCASSPNSGNTGELFFGEGSRLTVL.

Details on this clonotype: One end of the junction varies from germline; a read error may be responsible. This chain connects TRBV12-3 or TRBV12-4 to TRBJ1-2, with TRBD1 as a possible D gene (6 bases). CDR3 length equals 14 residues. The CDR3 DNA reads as TGTGCCAGCAGTTTAGGACACGGGGGCTATAGCTACACCTTC. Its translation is CASSLGHGGYSYTF.

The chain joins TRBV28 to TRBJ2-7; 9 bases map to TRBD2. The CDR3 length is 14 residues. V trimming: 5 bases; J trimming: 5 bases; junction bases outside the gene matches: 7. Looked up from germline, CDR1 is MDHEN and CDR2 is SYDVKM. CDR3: CASSPWTSVDEQYF. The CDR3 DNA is TGTGCCAGCAGTCCCTGGACTAGCGTCGACGAGCAGTACTTC.

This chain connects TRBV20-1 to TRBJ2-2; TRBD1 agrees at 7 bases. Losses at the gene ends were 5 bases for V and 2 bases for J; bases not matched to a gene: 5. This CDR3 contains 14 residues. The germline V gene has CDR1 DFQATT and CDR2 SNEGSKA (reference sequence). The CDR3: CSARSGGNTGELFF. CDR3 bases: TGCAGTGCTCGTTCAGGGGGAAACACCGGGGAGCTGTTTTTT.